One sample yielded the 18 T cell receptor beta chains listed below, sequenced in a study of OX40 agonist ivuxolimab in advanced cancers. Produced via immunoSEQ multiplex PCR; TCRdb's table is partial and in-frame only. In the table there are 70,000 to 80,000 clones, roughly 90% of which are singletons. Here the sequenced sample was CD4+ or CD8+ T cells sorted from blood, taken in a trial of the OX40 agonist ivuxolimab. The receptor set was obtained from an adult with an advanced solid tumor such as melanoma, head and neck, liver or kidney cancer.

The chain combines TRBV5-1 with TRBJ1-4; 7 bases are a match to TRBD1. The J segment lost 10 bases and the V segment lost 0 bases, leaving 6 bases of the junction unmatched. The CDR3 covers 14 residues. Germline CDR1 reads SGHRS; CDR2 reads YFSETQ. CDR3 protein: CASSLDRGGGKLFF. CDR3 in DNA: TGCGCCAGCAGCTTGGACAGGGGAGGGGGAAAACTGTTTTTT.

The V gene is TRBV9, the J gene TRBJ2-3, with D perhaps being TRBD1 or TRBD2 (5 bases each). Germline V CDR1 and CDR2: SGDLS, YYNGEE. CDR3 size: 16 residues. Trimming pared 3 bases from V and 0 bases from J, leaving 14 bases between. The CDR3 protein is CASSAYGGTSTDTQYF. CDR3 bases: TGTGCCAGCAGCGCCTATGGGGGAACTAGCACAGATACGCAGTATTTT. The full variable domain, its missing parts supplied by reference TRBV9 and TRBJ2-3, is DSGVTQTPKHLITATGQRVTLRCSPRSGDLSVYWYQQSLDQGLQFLIQYYNGEERAKGNILERFSAQQFPDLHSELNLSSLELGDSALYFCASSAYGGTSTDTQYFGPGTRLTVL.

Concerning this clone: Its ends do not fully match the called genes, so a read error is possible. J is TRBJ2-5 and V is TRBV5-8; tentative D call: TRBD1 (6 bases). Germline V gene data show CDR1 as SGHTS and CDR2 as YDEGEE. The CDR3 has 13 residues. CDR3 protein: CTSSFSGEETQYF. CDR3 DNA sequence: TGTACCAGCAGCTTTTCAGGGGAAGAGACCCAGTACTTC.

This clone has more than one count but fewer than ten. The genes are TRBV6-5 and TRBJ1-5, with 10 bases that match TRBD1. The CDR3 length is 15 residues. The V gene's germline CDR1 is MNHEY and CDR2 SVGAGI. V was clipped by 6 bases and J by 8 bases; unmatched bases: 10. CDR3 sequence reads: CASRKIGDRGEPQHF. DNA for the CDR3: TGTGCCAGCAGGAAGATAGGGGACAGGGGAGAGCCCCAGCATTTT.

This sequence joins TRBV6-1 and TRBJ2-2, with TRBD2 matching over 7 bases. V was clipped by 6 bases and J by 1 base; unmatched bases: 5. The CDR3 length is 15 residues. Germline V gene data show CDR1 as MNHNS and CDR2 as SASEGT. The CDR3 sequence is CASREGGQNTGELFF. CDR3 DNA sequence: TGTGCCAGCAGGGAGGGAGGGCAGAACACCGGGGAGCTGTTTTTT.

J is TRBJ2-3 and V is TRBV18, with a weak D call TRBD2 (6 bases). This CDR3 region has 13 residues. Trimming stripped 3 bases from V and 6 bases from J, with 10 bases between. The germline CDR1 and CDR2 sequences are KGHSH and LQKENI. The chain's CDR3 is CASSPRGHDTQYF. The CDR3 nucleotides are TGTGCCAGCTCACCGCGGGGCCACGATACGCAGTATTTT. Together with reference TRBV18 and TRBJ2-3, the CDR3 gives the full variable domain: NAGVMQNPRHLVRRRGQEARLRCSPMKGHSHVYWYRQLPEEGLKFMVYLQKENIIDESGMPKERFSAEFPKEGPSILRIQQVVRGDSAAYFCASSPRGHDTQYFGPGTRLTVL.

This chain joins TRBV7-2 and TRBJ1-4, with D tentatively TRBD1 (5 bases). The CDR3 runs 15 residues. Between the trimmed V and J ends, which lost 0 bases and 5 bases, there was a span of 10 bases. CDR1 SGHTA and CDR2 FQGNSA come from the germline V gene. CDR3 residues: CASSLALTDNEKLFF. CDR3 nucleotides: TGTGCCAGCAGCTTAGCGCTGACAGACAATGAAAAACTGTTTTTT.

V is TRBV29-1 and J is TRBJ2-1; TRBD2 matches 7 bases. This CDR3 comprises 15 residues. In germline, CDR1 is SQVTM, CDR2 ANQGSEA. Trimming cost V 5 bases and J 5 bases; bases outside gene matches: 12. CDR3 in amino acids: CSVRGGRVSHNEQFF. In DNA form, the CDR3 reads TGCAGCGTTCGGGGAGGGAGGGTGTCCCACAATGAGCAGTTCTTC.

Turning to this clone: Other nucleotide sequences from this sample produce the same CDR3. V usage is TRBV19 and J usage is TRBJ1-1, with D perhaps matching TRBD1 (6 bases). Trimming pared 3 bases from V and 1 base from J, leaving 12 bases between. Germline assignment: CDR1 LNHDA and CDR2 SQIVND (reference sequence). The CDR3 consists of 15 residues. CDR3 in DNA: TGTGCCAGTAGTATTACCGGGACAACGAACACTGAAGCTTTCTTT. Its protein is CASSITGTTNTEAFF. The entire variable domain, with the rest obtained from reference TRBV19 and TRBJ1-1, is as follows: DGGITQSPKYLFRKEGQNVTLSCEQNLNHDAMYWYRQDPGQGLRLIYYSQIVNDFQKGDIAEGYSVSREKKESFPLTVTSAQKNPTAFYLCASSITGTTNTEAFFGQGTRLTVV.

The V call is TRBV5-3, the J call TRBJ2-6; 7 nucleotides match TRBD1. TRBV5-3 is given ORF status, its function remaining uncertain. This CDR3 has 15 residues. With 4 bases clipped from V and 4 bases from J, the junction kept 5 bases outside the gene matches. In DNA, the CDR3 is TGTGCCAGAAGCGGAACAGGGGTCGGGGCCAACGTCCTGACTTTC. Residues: CARSGTGVGANVLTF.

DNA for the CDR3: TGTGCCAGTAGTCCCCAACAGGGGGACTATGGCTACACCTTC. Its protein product is CASSPQQGDYGYTF. This sequence joins TRBV19 and TRBJ1-2; 8 bases agree with TRBD1. CDR1 is LNHDA and CDR2 is SQIVND in the germline V gene (reference sequence). CDR3 size: 14 residues. V lost 5 bases to trimming and J lost 3 bases; unmatched junction nucleotides: 5.

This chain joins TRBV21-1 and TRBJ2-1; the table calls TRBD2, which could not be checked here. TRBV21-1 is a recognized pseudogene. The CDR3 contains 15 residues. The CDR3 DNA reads TGTGCCAGCAGCGCCAAGACTAGCGGGAGTGGTGAGCAGTTCTTC. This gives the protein CASSAKTSGSGEQFF.

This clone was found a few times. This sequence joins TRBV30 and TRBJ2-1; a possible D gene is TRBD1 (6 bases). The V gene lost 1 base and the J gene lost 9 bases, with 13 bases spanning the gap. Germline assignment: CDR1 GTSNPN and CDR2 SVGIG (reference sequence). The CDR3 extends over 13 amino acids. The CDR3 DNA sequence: TGTGCCTGGAGTGCATCAGGGGTGGCTGAGCAGTTCTTC. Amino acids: CAWSASGVAEQFF.

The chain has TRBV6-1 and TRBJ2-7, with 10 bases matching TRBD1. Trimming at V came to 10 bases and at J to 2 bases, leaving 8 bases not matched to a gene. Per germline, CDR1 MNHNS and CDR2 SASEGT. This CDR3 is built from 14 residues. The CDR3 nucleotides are TGTGCCACCCACGCCGGGACAGGGGCCTACGAGCAGTACTTC. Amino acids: CATHAGTGAYEQYF.

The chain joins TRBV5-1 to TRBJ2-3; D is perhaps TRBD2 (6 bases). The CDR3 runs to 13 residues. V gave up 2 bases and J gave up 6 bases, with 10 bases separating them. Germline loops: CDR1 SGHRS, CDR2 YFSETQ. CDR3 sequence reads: CASSFSGSDTQYF. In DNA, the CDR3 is TGCGCCAGCAGCTTCAGCGGGTCCGATACGCAGTATTTT.

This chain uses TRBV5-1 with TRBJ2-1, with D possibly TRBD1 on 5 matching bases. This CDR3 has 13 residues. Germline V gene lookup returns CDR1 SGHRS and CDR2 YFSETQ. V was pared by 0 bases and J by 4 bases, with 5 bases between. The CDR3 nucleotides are TGCGCCAGCAGCTTGGGACAGTACAATGAGCAGTTCTTC. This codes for CASSLGQYNEQFF.

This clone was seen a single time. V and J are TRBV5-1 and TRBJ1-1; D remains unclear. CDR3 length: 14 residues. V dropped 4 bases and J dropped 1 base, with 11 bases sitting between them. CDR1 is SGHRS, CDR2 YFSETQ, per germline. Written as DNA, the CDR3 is TGCGCCAGCAGCCCCGGACGGGCGAACACTGAAGCTTTCTTT. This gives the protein CASSPGRANTEAFF.

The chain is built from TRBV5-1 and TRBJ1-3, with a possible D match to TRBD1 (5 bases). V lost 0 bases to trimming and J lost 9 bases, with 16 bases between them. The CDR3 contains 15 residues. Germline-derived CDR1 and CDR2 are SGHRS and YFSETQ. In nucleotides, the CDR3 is TGCGCCAGCAGCTTGGACCCCGGGACCGTCAGCACCATATATTTT. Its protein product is CASSLDPGTVSTIYF.